One TCR beta chain is described in this entry. Adult Caucasians living in Nashville, Tennessee made up all of the donors. Genomic DNA for unsorted samples, which was extracted with the QIAamp DNA Blood Mini kit, came from 99 million or so PBMCs. This specimen belongs to a study of shared clonotypes between healthy human individuals. The germline V and J ends were trimmed by 0 bases and 5 bases, with 13 bases remaining between them. The CDR3 runs 16 residues. From germline, CDR1 is LGHNA and CDR2 YNFKEQ. The table came from immunoSEQ multiplex PCR; TCRdb's copy has only in-frame clones and leaves some out. The sample has 520,000 or so clones; less than 85% are singletons.

Sequencing was done on a sample of PBMCs. This sequence was found in a middle-aged woman in good health. Some clones in this sample may be carry-over from other donors' samples. J is TRBJ1-4 and V is TRBV4-2; the D gene is possibly TRBD1 (5 bases). CDR3 in DNA: TGTGCCAGCAGCCAAGATCATGGGGACGGGAATGAAAAACTGTTTTTT. As protein: CASSQDHGDGNEKLFF.